This TCR beta chain was obtained from a study of neurological immune-mediated disorders. Regarding the study as a whole: Subjects shared no identical expanded-clone CDR3 amino acid sequences, suggesting private TCR-beta repertoires in all groups.

As for the cDNA, it was generated by 5'RACE with 10-nucleotide random UMIs. From the 5' RACE reads, TCRdb called clonotypes with MiXCR, one entry per CDR3 protein. The table lists approximately 50,000 distinct CDR3 sequences, around 5.8% of them singletons. The table lists this clonotype with many counts. Its antigen is as yet unknown. This clonotype originated in a woman younger than 35 with multiple sclerosis. Material for sequencing was CD4+ T cells from blood.

CDR3 sequence: CASSESYSSYEQYF. The CDR3 DNA reads TGTGCCAGCAGCGAATCCTACAGCTCCTACGAGCAGTACTTC. The rearrangement joins TRBV7-9 to TRBJ2-7; D call uncertain. Germline V gene data show CDR1 as SEHNR and CDR2 as FQNEAQ (reference sequence). Trimming took 5 bases from V and 0 from J, leaving 11 bases between them. The CDR3 covers 14 residues.